Below are 16 T cell receptor beta chains sequenced from a single sample in a study of CD8+ T cells in alopecia areata. Treatment specified: oral pan-JAK inhibitor, 5-10 mg twice daily. Extracted RNA was reverse transcribed into cDNA, the sequencing template. Assay: immunoSEQ multiplex PCR; the TCRdb copy retains only in-frame clones and omits some. Of under 350,000 clones in the sample, 55% to 75% are singletons; the top ten hold over 1.5%. This sample comprised CD4+ T cells sorted from blood, obtained at week 24, from a patient treated with tofacitinib. These receptors were taken from a human donor with alopecia areata.

This chain joins TRBV19 and TRBJ2-3, with a weak D call TRBD1 (5 bases). Germline assignment: CDR1 LNHDA and CDR2 SQIVND (reference sequence). V lost 5 bases to trimming and J lost 4 bases, with 10 bases between them. The CDR3 totals 13 residues. CDR3 nucleotide sequence: TGTGCCAGTAGTGGCAGGGTCCCAGATACGCAGTATTTT. Translated, it gives CASSGRVPDTQYF.

This clone was counted at least ten times. V is TRBV9 and J is TRBJ2-1; D gene ambiguous. This CDR3 is 14 amino acids long. Trimming removed 1 base from V and 6 bases from J, with 11 bases in between. Germline lookup yields CDR1 SGDLS and CDR2 YYNGEE. DNA of the CDR3: TGTGCCAGCAGCGTACAATGGGGTGGCAATGAGCAGTTCTTC. Translating gives CASSVQWGGNEQFF.

V and J are TRBV4-1 and TRBJ1-5; 7 bases fit TRBD1. This CDR3 is 18 amino acids long. With 4 bases clipped from V and 2 bases from J, the junction kept 14 bases outside the gene matches. Germline CDR1 and CDR2: MGHRA and YSYEKL. The CDR3 spells CASSPEGTAWGRNQPQHF. CDR3 coding DNA: TGCGCCAGCAGCCCCGAGGGGACAGCCTGGGGGCGCAATCAGCCCCAGCATTTT.

The CDR3 coding sequence is TGTGCCAGCAGCCCGACGGGTGGGTCAGATACGCAGTATTTT. Its protein product is CASSPTGGSDTQYF. The V and J genes are TRBV7-9 and TRBJ2-3; D not resolved. The CDR3 consists of 14 residues. The V end was cut by 5 bases, the J end by 4 bases, with 13 bases between. Looked up from germline, CDR1 is SEHNR and CDR2 is FQNEAQ (reference sequence).

The V and J genes are TRBV28 and TRBJ2-3; D call uncertain. The CDR3 has 13 amino acids. From germline, CDR1 is MDHEN and CDR2 SYDVKM. V was cut by 6 bases and J by 0 bases, with 7 bases left in between. The chain's CDR3 is CASRRASTDTQYF. The CDR3 coding sequence is TGTGCCAGCAGACGAGCTAGCACAGATACGCAGTATTTT.

This clone was counted only a few times. The V call is TRBV10-3, the J call TRBJ1-5; 11 positions agree with TRBD1. CDR1 ENHRY and CDR2 SYGVKD come from the germline V gene. Trimming took 4 bases from V and 7 from J; bases not matched to a gene: 3. This CDR3 is built from 14 residues. This chain's CDR3 is CAISVGDRGQPQHF. CDR3 in DNA: TGTGCCATCAGTGTTGGGGACAGGGGGCAGCCCCAGCATTTT.

In this sample, this clone turned up once. This rearrangement joins TRBV1 to TRBJ1-5; TRBD1, the table's D call, lacks a check against the DNA. TRBV1 is recorded as a pseudogene. This CDR3 region has 15 residues. The CDR3 reads CTSSLSQGVNQPQHF. Written as DNA, the CDR3 is TGCACCAGCAGCCTCTCACAGGGGGTCAATCAGCCCCAGCATTTT.

The chain employs TRBV7-2 and TRBJ2-3; 8 nucleotides line up with TRBD1. This CDR3 region has 15 residues. The germline CDR1 and CDR2 sequences are SGHTA and FQGNSA. With V trimmed by 2 bases and J by 6 bases, 7 bases remained unmatched. The chain's CDR3 is CASSLPTGAVDTQYF. The CDR3 DNA sequence: TGTGCCAGCAGCTTACCGACAGGGGCCGTTGATACGCAGTATTTT.

This clone was seen many times. The J gene is TRBJ2-7, the V gene TRBV7-6; TRBD2 aligns across 7 bases. The germline gives CDR1 SGHVS, CDR2 FNYEAQ. This CDR3 is 15 amino acids long. V trimming: 1 base; J trimming: 6 bases; junction bases outside the gene matches: 9. CDR3 region: CASSLVDQGGSEQYF. DNA for the CDR3: TGTGCCAGCAGCTTAGTAGACCAGGGAGGGTCCGAGCAGTACTTC. Combining the CDR3 with reference TRBV7-6 and TRBJ2-7 gives the whole variable domain GAGVSQSPRYKVTKRGQDVALRCDPISGHVSLYWYRQALGQGPEFLTYFNYEAQQDKSGLPNDRFSAERPEGSISTLTIQRTEQRDSAMYRCASSLVDQGGSEQYFGPGTRLTVT.

Only a few counts were recorded for this clone. This chain links TRBV10-3 with TRBJ2-5; 7 nucleotides line up with TRBD2. V was pared by 2 bases and J by 0 bases, with 0 bases of the junction left unmatched. Germline V gene sequence: CDR1 ENHRY, CDR2 SYGVKD. The CDR3 spans 14 residues. This CDR3 is CAISEGTNQETQYF. Written as DNA, the CDR3 is TGTGCCATCAGTGAGGGGACTAACCAAGAGACCCAGTACTTC.

The table lists this clone with a few counts. CDR3 bases: TGCGCCAGCACTCCTGGGACAGTCTTATCCAATGAGCAGTTCTTC. It translates to CASTPGTVLSNEQFF. The chain has TRBV5-1 and TRBJ2-1; 7 nucleotides match TRBD1. The CDR3 covers 15 residues. V lost 6 bases, J lost 6 bases, and 12 bases stayed unmatched. Germline V CDR1 and CDR2: SGHRS, YFSETQ.

The chain recombines TRBV4-2 with TRBJ1-5; D gene unclear. Germline lookup yields CDR1 LGHNA and CDR2 YNFKEQ. V lost 7 bases and J 0 bases, leaving 7 bases between the germline ends. This CDR3 is 13 amino acids long. The CDR3 DNA is TGTGCCAGCAACCAGGATAGCAATCAGCCCCAGCATTTT. Translating it yields CASNQDSNQPQHF.

This clone was found a few times. This chain joins TRBV5-6 and TRBJ2-3; no clear D. Germline CDR1 is SGHDT and CDR2 is YYEEEE. CDR3 length equals 12 residues. Trimming removed 0 bases from V and 5 bases from J, with 4 bases in between. The CDR3 reads CASSLERDTQYF. CDR3 sequence (DNA): TGTGCCAGCAGCTTGGAACGAGATACGCAGTATTTT. The whole variable domain, remainder taken from reference TRBV5-6 and TRBJ2-3, is DAGVTQSPTHLIKTRGQQVTLRCSPKSGHDTVSWYQQALGQGPQFIFQYYEEEERQRGNFPDRFSGHQFPNYSSELNVNALLLGDSALYLCASSLERDTQYFGPGTRLTVL.

The chain joins TRBV7-4 to TRBJ1-1; D gene uncertain. The germline V gene encodes CDR1 SGHVT and CDR2 SQSDAQ. The CDR3 extends over 14 amino acids. V lost 3 bases to trimming and J lost 3 bases, with 11 bases between them. CDR3 bases: TGTGCCAGCAGCTTGCGGGAGGAGGACACTGAAGCTTTCTTT. Its translation is CASSLREEDTEAFF.

Regarding this clone: The same CDR3 can be traced to other DNA sequences in this sample. The chain has TRBV7-9 and TRBJ1-1; 9 bases are a match to TRBD1. Germline assignment: CDR1 SEHNR and CDR2 FQNEAQ (reference sequence). The CDR3 runs to 12 residues. Unmatched junction bases numbered 2, after V lost 4 bases and J lost 8 bases. CDR3 sequence reads: CASSSGQGEAFF. CDR3 in DNA: TGTGCCAGCAGCTCCGGACAGGGGGAAGCTTTCTTT.

The chain has TRBV29-1 and TRBJ2-5; D perhaps matches TRBD2 (6 bases). CDR1 and CDR2 (germline): SQVTM, ANQGSEA. V was cut by 7 bases and J by 1 base, with 13 bases left in between. The length of the CDR3 is 13 residues. The DNA of the CDR3 is TGCAGCGCCTCGCGGGGCTTCCAAGAGACCCAGTACTTC. Protein product: CSASRGFQETQYF.